This is a list of T cell receptor beta chains from one sample in a study of immune cell composition in non-small cell lung cancer. Profiling relied on immunoSEQ multiplex PCR, and the TCRdb table lists in-frame clones only, not all of them. The sample shows more than 8,500 clones, 65% to 70% of them seen only once. Sequencing input: non-adjacent lung tissue. The receptors derive from a human donor with non-small cell lung cancer. CDR3s include the opening cysteine and the closing phenylalanine or tryptophan. A D gene is named only where the DNA matches it firmly. Some rows have no size entry. The others give once, few or many, or a class for an expanded clone.

>TRBJ2-3|NA|15|NA|TRBV6-5
TGTGCCAGCAGTTACCAGGGGTTAAGCACAGATACGCAGTATTTT
CASSYQGLSTDTQYF
>TRBJ2-3|NA|16|TRBD2|TRBV18
TGTGCCAGCTCACCCCGGACTAGCGGGGGTACAGATACGCAGTATTTT
CASSPRTSGGTDTQYF
>TRBJ2-7|NA|14|TRBD1|TRBV6-5
TGTGCCAGCAGATCCCTGACAGGGGAGCGCGAGCAGTACTTC
CASRSLTGEREQYF
>TRBJ2-5|NA|14|TRBD1|TRBV15
TGTGCCACCAGCTGGGGACAGGCTAGAGAGACCCAGTACTTC
CATSWGQARETQYF
>TRBJ1-1|NA|15|NA|TRBV10-1
TGCGCCAGCAGTGAGTCAGGGGTTTTGAACACTGAAGCTTTCTTT
CASSESGVLNTEAFF
>TRBJ2-5|NA|14|TRBD2|TRBV29-1
TGCAGCGTTCTATGGGGGGGGTTATCAGAGACCCAGTACTTC
CSVLWGGLSETQYF
>TRBJ2-2|NA|15|NA|TRBV10-2
TGCGCCAGCAGTGAAGGGACATCCGATATGGGGGAGCTGTTTTTT
CASSEGTSDMGELFF
>TRBJ2-5|NA|15|NA|TRBV11-2
TGTGCCAGCAGCAACGTGCTCAGGGACCAAGAGACCCAGTACTTC
CASSNVLRDQETQYF
>TRBJ1-2|NA|14|TRBD1|TRBV6-6
TGTGCCAGCAGTCCTGGACAGGGAGGGTATGGCTACACCTTC
CASSPGQGGYGYTF
>TRBJ1-1|NA|13|NA|TRBV5-3
TGTGCCAGCAGCTTCCCTAGGAACACTGAAGCTTTCTTT
CASSFPRNTEAFF
>TRBJ2-7|NA|13|NA|TRBV28
TGTGCCAGCAGTTTTGACAGCTCCTACGAGCAGTACTTC
CASSFDSSYEQYF
>TRBJ2-7|NA|14|TRBD1|TRBV25-1
TGTGCCAGCAGTGGCCAGACAGGGGGCCACGAGCAGTACTTC
CASSGQTGGHEQYF
>TRBJ1-5|NA|15|TRBD1|TRBV6-5
TGTGCCAGCAGTTTAGGGGGCCCGGGCAATCAGCCCCAGCATTTT
CASSLGGPGNQPQHF
>TRBJ1-6|few|13|NA|TRBV6-5
TGTGCCAGCAGTTACGGGCTCGGCTCACCCCTCCACTTT
CASSYGLGSPLHF
>TRBJ2-1|NA|15|TRBD2|TRBV5-4
TGTGCCAGCAGCTTGAGACTAGCGGGTAACAATGAGCAGTTCTTC
CASSLRLAGNNEQFF
>TRBJ1-5|NA|15|TRBD1|TRBV27
TGTGCCAGCAGAATCCGAGGGACAGTTAATCAGCCCCAGCATTTT
CASRIRGTVNQPQHF
>TRBJ2-1|once|13|NA|TRBV7-8
TGTGCCAGCAGCTTACGACTGGTAGGCGAGCAGTTCTTC
CASSLRLVGEQFF
>TRBJ2-7|NA|14|NA|TRBV19
TGTGCCAGTAGTAGGATTGAGACGGAGTACGAGCAGTACTTC
CASSRIETEYEQYF
>TRBJ1-2|NA|12|NA|TRBV5-6
TGTGCCAGCAGCCAATTCCGGGGTGGCTACACCTTC
CASSQFRGGYTF
>TRBJ2-5|few|15|TRBD2|TRBV5-1
TGCGCCAGCGATCGGGAAGCTAGCGGGGCTGAGACCCAGTACTTC
CASDREASGAETQYF
>TRBJ2-4|once|15|NA|TRBV6-6
TGTGCCAGCAGTCTCCTGGACGGGACCAAAAACATTCAGTACTTC
CASSLLDGTKNIQYF
>TRBJ1-1|NA|13|TRBD1|TRBV19
TGTGCCAGTAGTTTTGGGACAGGGCGTGAAGCTTTCTTT
CASSFGTGREAFF
>TRBJ2-1|NA|14|TRBD2|TRBV19
TGTGCCAGTAGTGGACTAGCGGGGTTTAATGAGCAGTTCTTC
CASSGLAGFNEQFF
>TRBJ2-2|NA|16|NA|TRBV7-2
TGTGCCAGCAGCCCCCTGCCCCCGGCGAACACCGGGGAGCTGTTTTTT
CASSPLPPANTGELFF
>TRBJ1-1|once|13|TRBD1|TRBV11-2
TGTGCCAGCATCATGACAGGGGGCACTGAAGCTTTCTTT
CASIMTGGTEAFF
>TRBJ1-2|few|13|TRBD1|TRBV5-6
TGTGCCAGCAACAGGGGATTGAACTATGGCTACACCTTC
CASNRGLNYGYTF
>TRBJ2-5|NA|15|TRBD1|TRBV4-1
TGCGCCAGCAGCCGGGACAGGGATAGGGTAGAGACCCAGTACTTC
CASSRDRDRVETQYF
>TRBJ1-4|NA|14|TRBD1|TRBV7-8
TGTGCCAGCAGCTTTGGACAGGGGAATGAAAAACTGTTTTTT
CASSFGQGNEKLFF
>TRBJ1-2|NA|13|TRBD1|TRBV7-2
TGTGCCAGCAGCTTCGACCAGGGGGCGCGGAACACCTTC
CASSFDQGARNTF
>TRBJ1-5|NA|13|NA|TRBV7-2
TGTGCCAGCAGCTTAAGAAGCGGGCAGCCCCAGCATTTT
CASSLRSGQPQHF
>TRBJ2-7|NA|16|TRBD1|TRBV7-2
TGTGCCAGCAGCTTAGCGCCTTCGACAGGGGGGGGCGAGCAGTACTTC
CASSLAPSTGGGEQYF
>TRBJ1-1|NA|15|NA|TRBV7-8
TGTGCCAGCAGCTTGCCGATCGGGGTGAACACTGAAGCTTTCTTT
CASSLPIGVNTEAFF
>TRBJ1-1|NA|13|NA|TRBV29-1
TGCAGCGCCCAGACTGGCATGAACACTGAAGCTTTCTTT
CSAQTGMNTEAFF
>TRBJ2-1|few|14|NA|TRBV4-2
TGTGCCAGCAGCCAAGAAACAGGGACGGGTGAGCAGTTCTTC
CASSQETGTGEQFF
>TRBJ2-7|NA|13|NA|TRBV6-5
TGTGCCAGCAGTTACTCGGACATCTACGAGCAGTACTTC
CASSYSDIYEQYF
>TRBJ2-3|NA|16|TRBD2|TRBV7-9
TGTGCCAGCAGCTTAATTGGGGGGGGAATCACAGATACGCAGTATTTT
CASSLIGGGITDTQYF
>TRBJ1-1|NA|12|TRBD1|TRBV6-1
TGTGCCGGGGGACAGGGTACCACTGAAGCTTTCTTT
CAGGQGTTEAFF
>TRBJ2-1|NA|14|NA|TRBV29-1
TGCAGCGTTGTATGGGGGCATAGTGACAATGAGCAGTTCTTC
CSVVWGHSDNEQFF
>TRBJ1-2|NA|15|TRBD1|TRBV18
TGTGCCAGCTCACCGACGGACAGGGGAGGATATGGCTACACCTTC
CASSPTDRGGYGYTF
>TRBJ1-1|NA|14|TRBD1|TRBV6-1
TGTGCCAGCAACGACAGGGGGACGGACACTGAAGCTTTCTTT
CASNDRGTDTEAFF